One sample yielded the 16 T cell receptor beta chains listed below, sequenced in a study of identical twins. TCRdb analysed the 5' RACE reads with MiXCR anew, one entry per CDR3 protein. The sample holds 700,000 or so distinct CDR3 sequences, around 20% seen once. The same data also contributed to another study, on T cells expressing NK-cell markers.

Sequencing was done on a sample of PBMCs. The receptor source for this set is a woman aged 18-29 years in good health.

Remarks on this clonotype: A much bigger clone sits one base away, suggesting this may be a read error. The rearrangement joins TRBV12-3 or TRBV12-4 to TRBJ2-1, with TRBD2 identical over 11 bases. The CDR3 runs to 16 residues. For the CDR3, the DNA is TGTGCCAGCAGTCGTATACGACTAGCGGGGTCAAATGAGCAGTCCTTC. This gives the protein CASSRIRLAGSNEQSF.

The chain combines TRBV4-3 with TRBJ2-3, with 9 positions matching TRBD1. Germline assignment: CDR1 LGHNA and CDR2 YSLEER. With V trimmed by 1 base and J by 5 bases, 10 bases remained unmatched. This CDR3 has 17 amino acids. In nucleotides, the CDR3 is TGCGCCAGCAGCCAAGGCCCTTTGGACAGGGGATTAGATACGCAGTATTTT. This sequence encodes CASSQGPLDRGLDTQYF.

This clonotype appeared many times. The chain couples TRBV12-3 or TRBV12-4 to TRBJ2-3; D may be TRBD1 or TRBD2 (7 bases each). The CDR3 loop spans 16 amino acids. V dropped 5 bases and J dropped 3 bases, with 18 bases sitting between them. The CDR3 DNA follows: TGTGCCAGCAGTGCGAACAGGGGAGGGATGACAGATACGCAGTATTTT. Amino acid sequence: CASSANRGGMTDTQYF.

This clonotype has only one observation. The chain is built from TRBV9 and TRBJ1-1; TRBD1 is a possible D gene (5 bases). CDR1 and CDR2 from the germline V gene are SGDLS and YYNGEE. V dropped 0 bases and J dropped 4 bases, with 10 bases sitting between them. CDR3 size: 14 residues. CDR3 residues: CASSVGDEGTEAFF. For the CDR3, the DNA is TGTGCCAGCAGCGTAGGGGACGAGGGCACTGAAGCTTTCTTT.

This chain joins TRBV5-4 and TRBJ2-3; 7 nucleotides line up with TRBD2. Germline CDR1 SGHNT, CDR2 YYREEE (reference sequence). The CDR3 has 15 amino acids. With V trimmed by 4 bases and J by 4 bases, 9 bases remained unmatched. As DNA, the CDR3 is TGTGCCAGCAGCGCGACTAGCTCCGTCGCAGATACGCAGTATTTT. This sequence encodes CASSATSSVADTQYF.

This clonotype has only a few counts. The chain carries TRBV5-1 and TRBJ2-7; D assignment may be TRBD1 or TRBD2 (6 bases each). CDR3 length equals 14 residues. Trimming stripped 4 bases from V and 4 bases from J, with 15 bases between. The V gene's germline CDR1 is SGHRS and CDR2 YFSETQ. DNA of the CDR3: TGCGCCAGCAGCACCGGGGGCCCGTCTTACGAGCAGTACTTC. Translation gives CASSTGGPSYEQYF.

The chain has TRBV5-1 and TRBJ2-2; 8 bases fit TRBD2. V shed 0 bases, J shed 5 bases, and the junction held 6 bases outside the gene matches. The CDR3 contains 16 residues. CDR1 is SGHRS, CDR2 YFSETQ, per germline. Written as DNA, the CDR3 is TGCGCCAGCAGCTTGGATCTCCGCGGGGGGACCGGGGAGCTGTTTTTT. Translation: CASSLDLRGGTGELFF.

This clonotype has ten or more counts. V gene TRBV3-1 combines with J gene TRBJ1-2; possible D gene TRBD1, 5 bases. Trimming cost V 6 bases and J 8 bases, with 19 bases left between them. From germline, CDR1 is LGHDT and CDR2 YNNKEL (reference sequence). The CDR3 consists of 14 residues. This CDR3 reads CASRWGRTGGGYTF. The CDR3 bases are TGTGCCAGCAGATGGGGACGGACGGGTGGCGGCTACACCTTC.

V usage is TRBV11-2 and J usage is TRBJ2-1; 7 bases match TRBD2. Germline V gene lookup returns CDR1 SGHAT and CDR2 FQNNGV. The CDR3 runs 19 residues. Trimming at V came to 2 bases and at J to 7 bases, leaving 20 bases not matched to a gene. The CDR3 coding sequence is TGTGCCAGCAGCTTACCCCTGGGCGGGGGTCCCCCCGGGAGAAATGAGCAGTTCTTC. It yields the protein CASSLPLGGGPPGRNEQFF. Filled out from reference TRBV11-2 and TRBJ2-1, the complete variable domain reads EAGVAQSPRYKIIEKRQSVAFWCNPISGHATLYWYQQILGQGPKLLIQFQNNGVVDDSQLPKDRFSAERLKGVDSTLKIQPAKLEDSAVYLCASSLPLGGGPPGRNEQFFGPGTRLTVL.

This clonotype was found a few times. The chain recombines TRBV6-5 with TRBJ2-5; 7 bases match TRBD1. CDR3 length equals 14 residues. Germline lookup yields CDR1 MNHEY and CDR2 SVGAGI. After removal of 2 bases from V and 2 bases from J, the junction contained 2 bases not matched to a gene. Here the CDR3 reads CASSYPGQQETQYF. As DNA, the CDR3 is TGTGCCAGCAGTTACCCGGGACAGCAAGAGACCCAGTACTTC.

This clonotype occurred a few times. The chain combines TRBV20-1 with TRBJ1-5; D perhaps matches TRBD1 (6 bases). Looked up from germline, CDR1 is DFQATT and CDR2 is SNEGSKA (reference sequence). Deletions cut 3 bases from V and 6 bases from J, with 15 bases between. The CDR3 has 14 amino acids. Here the CDR3 DNA reads TGCAGTGCTAGTGTTTTGGGGGCTAGTCAGCCCCAGCATTTT. It specifies CSASVLGASQPQHF.

This clonotype came up a few times. The chain carries TRBV5-1 and TRBJ2-5; D possibly corresponds to TRBD2 (5 bases). CDR3 size: 16 residues. CDR1 and CDR2 from the germline V gene are SGHRS and YFSETQ. Trimming shortened V by 1 base and J by 1 base, and 14 bases separated the two germline ends. Written as DNA, the CDR3 is TGCGCCAGCAGCTTGTCCACAAGGGCGGGCCAAGAGACCCAGTACTTC. This codes for CASSLSTRAGQETQYF.

The chain couples TRBV12-3 or TRBV12-4 to TRBJ1-1, with 10 bases fitting TRBD1. Unmatched junction bases numbered 5, after V lost 3 bases and J lost 1 base. There are 16 residues in the CDR3. CDR3 region: CASSFGQGGKNTEAFF. The CDR3 DNA follows: TGTGCCAGCAGTTTCGGACAGGGGGGGAAGAACACTGAAGCTTTCTTT.

The CDR3 loop reads CASSASRRNQYF. For the CDR3, the DNA is TGTGCCAGCAGTGCATCGCGGAGAAACCAGTATTTT. V gene TRBV6-2 or TRBV6-3 combines with J gene TRBJ2-3; D uncertain. Trimming shortened V by 5 bases and J by 12 bases, and 15 bases separated the two germline ends. The CDR3 has 12 residues. Germline CDR1 is MNHEY and CDR2 is SVGEGT.

This chain uses TRBV7-8 with TRBJ2-1; TRBD2 matches 10 bases. CDR3 length: 19 residues. In germline, CDR1 is SGHVS, CDR2 FQNEAQ. With 1 base clipped from V and 4 bases from J, the junction kept 13 bases outside the gene matches. CDR3 sequence (DNA): TGTGCCAGCAGCTTAGGTTTCGGTAGCGGGGGGCTTACTTACAATGAGCAGTTCTTC. Its translation is CASSLGFGSGGLTYNEQFF.

This clonotype was observed many times. The V and J genes are TRBV6-5 and TRBJ1-2; no clear D. Per the germline V gene, CDR1 is MNHEY and CDR2 is SVGAGI. CDR3 length equals 15 residues. The V end was cut by 2 bases, the J end by 4 bases, with 14 bases between. This chain's CDR3 is CASSYGQIPVYGYTF. The CDR3, as DNA: TGTGCCAGCAGTTACGGCCAGATTCCTGTCTATGGCTACACCTTC.